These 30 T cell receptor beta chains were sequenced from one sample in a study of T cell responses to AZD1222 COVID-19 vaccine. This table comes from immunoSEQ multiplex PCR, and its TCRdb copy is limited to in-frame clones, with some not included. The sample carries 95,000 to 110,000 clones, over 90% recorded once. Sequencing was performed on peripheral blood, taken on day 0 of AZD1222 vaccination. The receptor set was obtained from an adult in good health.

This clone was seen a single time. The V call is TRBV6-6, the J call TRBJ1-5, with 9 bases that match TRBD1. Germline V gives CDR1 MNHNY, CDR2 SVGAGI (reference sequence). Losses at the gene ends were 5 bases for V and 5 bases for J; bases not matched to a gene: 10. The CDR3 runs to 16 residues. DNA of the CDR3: TGTGCCAGCAGTACTACAGGGGGCTATGTGGATCAGCCCCAGCATTTT. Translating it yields CASSTTGGYVDQPQHF.

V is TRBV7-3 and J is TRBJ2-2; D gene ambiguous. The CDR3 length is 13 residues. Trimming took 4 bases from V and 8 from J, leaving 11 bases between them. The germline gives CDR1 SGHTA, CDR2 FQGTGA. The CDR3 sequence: CASSSHVSGELFF. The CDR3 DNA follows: TGTGCCAGCAGCTCCCACGTATCGGGGGAGCTGTTTTTT.

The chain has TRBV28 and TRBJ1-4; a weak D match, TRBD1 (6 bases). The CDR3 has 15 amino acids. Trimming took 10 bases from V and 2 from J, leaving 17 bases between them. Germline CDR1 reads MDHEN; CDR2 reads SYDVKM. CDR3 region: CATSSPGVTNEKLFF. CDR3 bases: TGTGCCACTTCAAGCCCAGGGGTCACTAATGAAAAACTGTTTTTT.

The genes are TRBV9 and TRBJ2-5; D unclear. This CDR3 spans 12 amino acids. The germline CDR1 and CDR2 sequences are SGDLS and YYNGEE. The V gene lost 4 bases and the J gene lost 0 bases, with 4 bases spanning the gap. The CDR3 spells CASSTYQETQYF. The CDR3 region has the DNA TGTGCCAGCAGCACGTACCAAGAGACCCAGTACTTC.

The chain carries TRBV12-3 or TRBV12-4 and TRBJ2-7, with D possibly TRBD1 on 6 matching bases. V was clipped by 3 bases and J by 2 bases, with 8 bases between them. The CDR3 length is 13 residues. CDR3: CASSLTGAYEQYF. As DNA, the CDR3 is TGTGCCAGCAGTTTGACAGGTGCCTACGAGCAGTACTTC.

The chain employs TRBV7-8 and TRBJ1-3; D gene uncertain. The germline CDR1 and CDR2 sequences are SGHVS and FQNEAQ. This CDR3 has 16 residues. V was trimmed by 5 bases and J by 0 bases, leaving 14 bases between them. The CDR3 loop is CASSPDAVPSGNTIYF. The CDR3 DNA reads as TGTGCCAGCAGCCCCGACGCAGTACCCTCTGGAAACACCATATATTTT.

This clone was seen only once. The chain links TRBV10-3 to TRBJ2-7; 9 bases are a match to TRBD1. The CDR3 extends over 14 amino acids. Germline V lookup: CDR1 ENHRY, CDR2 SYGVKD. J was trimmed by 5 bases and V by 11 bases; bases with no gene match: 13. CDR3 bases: TGTGCCGCCGAAGGAGGACAGGGGAGGAACGAGCAGTACTTC. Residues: CAAEGGQGRNEQYF.

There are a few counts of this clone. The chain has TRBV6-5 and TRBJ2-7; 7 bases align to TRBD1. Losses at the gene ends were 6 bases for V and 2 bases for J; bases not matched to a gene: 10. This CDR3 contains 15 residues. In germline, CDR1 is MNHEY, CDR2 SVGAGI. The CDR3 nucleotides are TGTGCCAGCAGGGGGTTAGGACAGGCCGCCTACGAGCAGTACTTC. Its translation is CASRGLGQAAYEQYF.

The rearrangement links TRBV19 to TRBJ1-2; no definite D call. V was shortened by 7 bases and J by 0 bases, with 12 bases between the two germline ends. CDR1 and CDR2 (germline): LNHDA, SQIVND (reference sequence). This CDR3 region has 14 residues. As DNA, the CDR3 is TGTGCCAGTAAAAAGGCCGTCTCTAACTATGGCTACACCTTC. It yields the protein CASKKAVSNYGYTF. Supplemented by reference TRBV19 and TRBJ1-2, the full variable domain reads DGGITQSPKYLFRKEGQNVTLSCEQNLNHDAMYWYRQDPGQGLRLIYYSQIVNDFQKGDIAEGYSVSREKKESFPLTVTSAQKNPTAFYLCASKKAVSNYGYTFGSGTRLTVV.

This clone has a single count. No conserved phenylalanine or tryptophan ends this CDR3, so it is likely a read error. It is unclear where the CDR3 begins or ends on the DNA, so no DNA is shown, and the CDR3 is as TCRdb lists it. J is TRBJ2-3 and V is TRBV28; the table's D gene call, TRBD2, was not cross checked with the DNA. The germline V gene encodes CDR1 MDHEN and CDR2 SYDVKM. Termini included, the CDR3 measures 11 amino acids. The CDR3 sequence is CASSSSGTSGM.

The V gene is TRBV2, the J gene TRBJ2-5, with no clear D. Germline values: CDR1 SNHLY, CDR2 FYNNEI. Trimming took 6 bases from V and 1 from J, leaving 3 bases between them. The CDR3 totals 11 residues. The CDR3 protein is CASRSQETQYF. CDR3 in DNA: TGTGCCAGCAGGAGCCAAGAGACCCAGTACTTC.

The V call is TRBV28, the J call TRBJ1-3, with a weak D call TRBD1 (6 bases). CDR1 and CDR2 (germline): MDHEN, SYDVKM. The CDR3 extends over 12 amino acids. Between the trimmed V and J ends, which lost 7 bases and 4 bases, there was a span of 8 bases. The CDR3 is CASNQGGNTIYF. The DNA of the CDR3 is TGTGCCAGCAACCAGGGGGGAAACACCATATATTTT.

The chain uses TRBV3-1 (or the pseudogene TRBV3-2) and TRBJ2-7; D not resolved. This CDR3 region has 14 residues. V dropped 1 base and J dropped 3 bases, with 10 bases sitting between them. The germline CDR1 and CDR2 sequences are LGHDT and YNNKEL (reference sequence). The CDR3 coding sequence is TGTGCCAGCAGCCAAGTCTCCGTAGGCTACGAGCAGTACTTC. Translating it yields CASSQVSVGYEQYF.

This CDR3 is CASSTNRDTEAFF. For the CDR3, the DNA is TGTGCCAGCAGCACCAACAGGGACACTGAAGCTTTCTTT. This chain connects TRBV11-3 to TRBJ1-1, with D possibly being TRBD1 (6 bases). V lost 5 bases and J lost 3, with 10 bases in between. Germline CDR1 SGHNT, CDR2 YENEEA. The CDR3 loop spans 13 amino acids. The entire variable domain, with the rest obtained from reference TRBV11-3 and TRBJ1-1, is as follows: EAGVVQSPRYKIIEKKQPVAFWCNPISGHNTLYWYLQNLGQGPELLIRYENEEAVDDSQLPKDRFSAERLKGVDSTLKIQPAELGDSAVYLCASSTNRDTEAFFGQGTRLTVV.

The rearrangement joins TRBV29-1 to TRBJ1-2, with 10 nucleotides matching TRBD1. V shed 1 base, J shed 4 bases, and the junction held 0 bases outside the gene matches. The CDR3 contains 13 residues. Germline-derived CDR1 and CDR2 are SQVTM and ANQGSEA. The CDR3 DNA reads TGCAGCGTTGAAGGGACAGGGGGCTATGGCTACACCTTC. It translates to CSVEGTGGYGYTF. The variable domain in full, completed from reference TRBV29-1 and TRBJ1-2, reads SAVISQKPSRDICQRGTSLTIQCQVDSQVTMMFWYRQQPGQSLTLIATANQGSEATYESGFVIDKFPISRPNLTFSTLTVSNMSPEDSSIYLCSVEGTGGYGYTFGSGTRLTVV.

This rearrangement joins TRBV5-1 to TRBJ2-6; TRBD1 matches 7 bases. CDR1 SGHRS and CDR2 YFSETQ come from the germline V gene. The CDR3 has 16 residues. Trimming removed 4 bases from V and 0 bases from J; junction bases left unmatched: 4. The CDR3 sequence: CASSRGTASGANVLTF. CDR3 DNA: TGCGCCAGCAGCCGAGGGACAGCCTCTGGGGCCAACGTCCTGACTTTC.

The CDR3 region has the DNA TGTGCCAGCAGCCAAGGGCGGGGAGGGCGTTCACCCCTCCACTTT. Its protein product is CASSQGRGGRSPLHF. This sequence joins TRBV3-1 (or the pseudogene TRBV3-2) and TRBJ1-6; no definite D call. The CDR3 contains 15 residues. CDR1 is LGHDT, CDR2 YNNKEL, per germline (reference sequence). V was shortened by 1 base and J by 9 bases, with 13 bases between the two germline ends.

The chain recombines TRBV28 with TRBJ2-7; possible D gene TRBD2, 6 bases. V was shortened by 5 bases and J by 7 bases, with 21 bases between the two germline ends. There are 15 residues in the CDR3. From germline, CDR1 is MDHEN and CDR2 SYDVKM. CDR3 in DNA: TGTGCCAGCAGTCGGGGAGCCCGGAGCCGGGGGGAGCAGTACTTC. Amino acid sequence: CASSRGARSRGEQYF.

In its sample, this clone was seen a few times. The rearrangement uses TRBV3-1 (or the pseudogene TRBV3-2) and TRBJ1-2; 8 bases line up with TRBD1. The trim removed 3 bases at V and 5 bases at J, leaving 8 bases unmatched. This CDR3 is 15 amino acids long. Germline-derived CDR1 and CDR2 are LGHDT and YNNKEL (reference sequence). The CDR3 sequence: CASSHADRGWYGYTF. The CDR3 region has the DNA TGTGCCAGCAGCCACGCTGACAGGGGCTGGTATGGCTACACCTTC.

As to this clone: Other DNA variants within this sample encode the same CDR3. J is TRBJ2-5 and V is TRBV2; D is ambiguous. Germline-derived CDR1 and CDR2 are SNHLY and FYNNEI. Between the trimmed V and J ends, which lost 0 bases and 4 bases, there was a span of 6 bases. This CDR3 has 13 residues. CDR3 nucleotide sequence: TGTGCCAGCAGTGAAGCGGGTTTAGAGACCCAGTACTTC. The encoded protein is CASSEAGLETQYF.

The DNA for the CDR3 is TGTGCCAGCAGTGACCGAGCCCCAGATACGCAGTATTTT. This encodes CASSDRAPDTQYF. The V and J genes are TRBV25-1 and TRBJ2-3; D unclear. The CDR3 runs 13 residues. The germline V gene has CDR1 MGHDK and CDR2 SYGVNS. V gave up 3 bases and J gave up 4 bases, with 8 bases separating them.

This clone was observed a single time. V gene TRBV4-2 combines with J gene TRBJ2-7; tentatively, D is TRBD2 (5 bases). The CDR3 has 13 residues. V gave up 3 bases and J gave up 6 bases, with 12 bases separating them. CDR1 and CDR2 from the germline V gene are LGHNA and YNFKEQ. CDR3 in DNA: TGTGCCAGCAGCCACGATAAGCGGACCGAGCAGTACTTC. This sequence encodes CASSHDKRTEQYF.

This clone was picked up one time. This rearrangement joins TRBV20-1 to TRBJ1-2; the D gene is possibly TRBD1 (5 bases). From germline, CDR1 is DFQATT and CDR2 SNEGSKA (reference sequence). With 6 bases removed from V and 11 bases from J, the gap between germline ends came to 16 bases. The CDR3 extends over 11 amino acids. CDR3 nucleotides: TGCAGTGCCTCCCCCCCTCAGGGTTACACCTTC. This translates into CSASPPQGYTF.

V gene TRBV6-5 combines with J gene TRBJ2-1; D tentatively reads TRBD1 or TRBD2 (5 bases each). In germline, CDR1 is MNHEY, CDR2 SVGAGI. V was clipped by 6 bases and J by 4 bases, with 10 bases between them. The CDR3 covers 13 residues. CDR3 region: CASRRDGYNEQFF. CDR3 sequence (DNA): TGTGCCAGCAGAAGGGACGGGTACAATGAGCAGTTCTTC.

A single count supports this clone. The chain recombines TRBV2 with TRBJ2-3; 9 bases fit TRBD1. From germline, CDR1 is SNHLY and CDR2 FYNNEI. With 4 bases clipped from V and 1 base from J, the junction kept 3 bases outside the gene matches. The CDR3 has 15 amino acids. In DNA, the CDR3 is TGTGCCAGCAGTGGCTGGGACAGGGGCACAGATACGCAGTATTTT. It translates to CASSGWDRGTDTQYF.

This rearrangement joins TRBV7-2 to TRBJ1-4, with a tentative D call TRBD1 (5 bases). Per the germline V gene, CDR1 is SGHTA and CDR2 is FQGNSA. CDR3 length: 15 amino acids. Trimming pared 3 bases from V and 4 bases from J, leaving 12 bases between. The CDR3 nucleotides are TGTGCCAGCAGCTTGGGGGTTCCGGGTAATGAAAAACTGTTTTTT. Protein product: CASSLGVPGNEKLFF.

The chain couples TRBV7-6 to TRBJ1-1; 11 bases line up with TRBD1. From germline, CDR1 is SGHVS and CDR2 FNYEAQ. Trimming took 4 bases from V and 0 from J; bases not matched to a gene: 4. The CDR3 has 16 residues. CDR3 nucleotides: TGTGCCAGCAGCTATGGGACAGGGGGAATGAACACTGAAGCTTTCTTT. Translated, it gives CASSYGTGGMNTEAFF.

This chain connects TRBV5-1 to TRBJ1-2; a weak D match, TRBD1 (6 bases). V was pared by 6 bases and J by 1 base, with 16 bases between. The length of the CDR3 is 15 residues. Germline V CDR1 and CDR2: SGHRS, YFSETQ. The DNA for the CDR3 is TGCGCCAGCACCAGTGGGACAACATATAACTATGGCTACACCTTC. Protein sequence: CASTSGTTYNYGYTF.

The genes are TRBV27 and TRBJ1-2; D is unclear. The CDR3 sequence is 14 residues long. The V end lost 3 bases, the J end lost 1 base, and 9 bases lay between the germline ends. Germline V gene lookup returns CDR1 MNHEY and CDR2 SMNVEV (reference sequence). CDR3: CASSLSVDNYGYTF. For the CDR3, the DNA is TGTGCCAGCAGTTTGTCAGTCGATAACTATGGCTACACCTTC.

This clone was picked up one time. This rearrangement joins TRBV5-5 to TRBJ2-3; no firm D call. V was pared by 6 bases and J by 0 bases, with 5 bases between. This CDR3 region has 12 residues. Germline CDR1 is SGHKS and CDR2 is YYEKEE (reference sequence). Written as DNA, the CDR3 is TGTGCCAGCACGGACAGCACAGATACGCAGTATTTT. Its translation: CASTDSTDTQYF.